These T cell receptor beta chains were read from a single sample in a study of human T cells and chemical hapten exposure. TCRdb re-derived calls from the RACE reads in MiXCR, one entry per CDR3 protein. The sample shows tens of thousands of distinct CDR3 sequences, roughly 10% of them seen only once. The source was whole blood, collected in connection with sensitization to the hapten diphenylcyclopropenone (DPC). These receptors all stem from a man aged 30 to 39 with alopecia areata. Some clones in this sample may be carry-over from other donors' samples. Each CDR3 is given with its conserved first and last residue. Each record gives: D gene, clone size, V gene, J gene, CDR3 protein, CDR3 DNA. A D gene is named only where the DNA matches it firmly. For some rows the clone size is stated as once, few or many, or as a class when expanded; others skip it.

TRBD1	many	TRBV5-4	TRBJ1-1	CASSWDRGHTEAFF	TGTGCCAGCAGCTGGGACAGGGGGCACACTGAAGCTTTCTTT
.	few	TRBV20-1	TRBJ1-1	CSARDSRRSAFF	TGCAGTGCTAGAGATTCCAGGCGATCAGCTTTCTTT
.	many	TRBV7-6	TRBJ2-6	CASSFIAPPSGANVLTF	TGTGCCAGCAGCTTCATTGCCCCCCCCTCTGGGGCCAACGTCCTGACTTTC
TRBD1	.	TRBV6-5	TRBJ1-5	CASSYGDRGQPQHF	TGTGCCAGCAGTTACGGGGACAGGGGACAGCCCCAGCATTTT
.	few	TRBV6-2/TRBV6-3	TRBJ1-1	CASGTSWANTEAFF	TGTGCCAGCGGAACATCCTGGGCGAACACTGAAGCTTTCTTT
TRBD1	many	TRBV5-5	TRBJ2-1	CASSSKPPATGISYNEQFF	TGTGCCAGCAGCTCGAAACCCCCAGCGACAGGGATCTCCTACAATGAGCAGTTCTTC
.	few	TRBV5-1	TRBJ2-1	CASSLAPEGTGNEQFF	TGCGCCAGCAGCTTGGCCCCAGAGGGTACGGGGAATGAGCAGTTCTTC
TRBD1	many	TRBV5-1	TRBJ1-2	CASSIGTPTGAGYTF	TGCGCCAGCAGCATCGGTACTCCGACAGGGGCAGGCTACACCTTC
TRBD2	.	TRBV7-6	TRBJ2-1	CASSLVPSGVNNEQFF	TGTGCCAGCAGCTTAGTTCCTAGCGGGGTAAACAATGAGCAGTTCTTC
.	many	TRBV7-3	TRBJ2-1	CASSSPGLFNEQFF	TGTGCCAGCAGCTCTCCGGGTCTCTTCAATGAGCAGTTCTTC
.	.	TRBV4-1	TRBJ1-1	CASSQESLQIMNTEAFF	TGCGCCAGCAGCCAAGAATCCTTACAGATAATGAACACTGAAGCTTTCTTT
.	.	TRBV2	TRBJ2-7	CASSEQYF	TGTGCCAGCAGCGAGCAGTACTTC
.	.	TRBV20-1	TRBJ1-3	CSARVGLSGNTIYF	TGCAGTGCTAGGGTTGGATTATCTGGAAACACCATATATTTT
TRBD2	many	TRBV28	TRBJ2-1	CATSVGLAGGPNNEQFF	TGTGCCACCAGCGTGGGACTAGCGGGAGGGCCAAACAATGAGCAGTTCTTC
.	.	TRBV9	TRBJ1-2	CASSVAMNYGYTF	TGTGCCAGCAGCGTAGCGATGAACTATGGCTACACCTTC
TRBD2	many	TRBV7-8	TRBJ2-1	CASSSLFGLAVNEQFF	TGTGCCAGCAGCTCTCTATTCGGGCTAGCGGTAAATGAGCAGTTCTTC
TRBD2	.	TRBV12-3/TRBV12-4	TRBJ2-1	CASSTTSGGPGNEQFF	TGTGCCAGCAGTACCACTAGCGGGGGCCCGGGGAATGAGCAGTTCTTC